Listed here are 30 T cell receptor beta chains from one sample, sequenced in a study of T cell responses to AZD1222 COVID-19 vaccine. Profiling relied on immunoSEQ multiplex PCR, and the TCRdb table lists in-frame clones only, not all of them. The sample carries approximately 170,000 clones, under 95% recorded once. The material was peripheral blood, obtained 28 days after the second AZD1222 dose. These receptors originate from an adult who received the AZD1222 COVID-19 vaccine.

The CDR3 spells CASSFQTNEKLFF. The CDR3 DNA reads TGTGCCAGCAGTTTCCAGACTAATGAAAAACTGTTTTTT. The V gene is TRBV12-3 or TRBV12-4, the J gene TRBJ1-4; D ambiguous. Trimming shortened V by 3 bases and J by 2 bases, and 4 bases separated the two germline ends. The CDR3 runs 13 residues.

V is TRBV7-2 and J is TRBJ1-5; 11 positions match TRBD1. CDR3 length: 15 residues. Germline values: CDR1 SGHTA, CDR2 FQGNSA. V dropped 1 base and J dropped 6; count of bases not matched to a gene: 2. CDR3 DNA: TGTGCCAGCAGCTTAGGCGGACAGGGGGCTCAGCCCCAGCATTTT. It encodes CASSLGGQGAQPQHF.

The gene calls are TRBV19 and TRBJ1-5, with unresolved D. There are 13 residues in the CDR3. V shed 2 bases and J shed 6 bases, with 8 bases lying between them. Germline CDR1 LNHDA, CDR2 SQIVND (reference sequence). The CDR3 sequence is CASSIMALQPQHF. CDR3 DNA sequence: TGTGCCAGTAGTATAATGGCGCTTCAGCCCCAGCATTTT.

The J gene is TRBJ1-1, the V gene TRBV19; D not resolved. V lost 1 base and J 4 bases, leaving 10 bases between the germline ends. CDR1 LNHDA and CDR2 SQIVND come from the germline V gene (reference sequence). CDR3 length: 14 amino acids. This CDR3 reads CASSIVPPGTEAFF. In nucleotides, the CDR3 is TGTGCCAGTAGTATAGTGCCGCCGGGCACTGAAGCTTTCTTT.

The rearrangement joins TRBV7-8 to TRBJ2-5; perhaps TRBD1 as D (6 bases). Germline CDR1 reads SGHVS; CDR2 reads FQNEAQ. The ends were cut back, 6 bases at V and 4 bases at J, with 18 bases in the middle. The CDR3 is made up of 15 amino acids. The CDR3 nucleotides read TGTGCCAGCAGAGAACAGGGCTGGATCGGAGAGACCCAGTACTTC. Its protein is CASREQGWIGETQYF.

V and J are TRBV5-6 and TRBJ1-1; no definite D call. This CDR3 has 13 amino acids. Trimming shortened V by 0 bases and J by 7 bases, and 10 bases separated the two germline ends. From germline, CDR1 is SGHDT and CDR2 YYEEEE. In DNA, the CDR3 is TGTGCCAGCAGCTTGGCCAATGGGTTTGAAGCTTTCTTT. As protein: CASSLANGFEAFF. The variable domain in full, with the rest retrieved from reference TRBV5-6 and TRBJ1-1, is DAGVTQSPTHLIKTRGQQVTLRCSPKSGHDTVSWYQQALGQGPQFIFQYYEEEERQRGNFPDRFSGHQFPNYSSELNVNALLLGDSALYLCASSLANGFEAFFGQGTRLTVV.

The chain joins TRBV15 to TRBJ2-5; 7 bases line up with TRBD2. This CDR3 region has 15 residues. Germline V gene sequence: CDR1 LNHNV, CDR2 YYDKDF (reference sequence). V was pared by 3 bases and J by 4 bases, with 8 bases of the junction left unmatched. The DNA of the CDR3 is TGTGCCACCAGCAGTCTATGGGGGGGAGGAGAGACCCAGTACTTC. Amino acids: CATSSLWGGGETQYF.

The chain couples TRBV29-1 to TRBJ1-2; D gene uncertain. V was clipped by 3 bases and J by 3 bases, with 8 bases between them. CDR3 length: 12 amino acids. CDR1 and CDR2 from the germline V gene are SQVTM and ANQGSEA. The CDR3 protein is CSVDGGYYGYTF. Here the CDR3 DNA reads TGCAGCGTTGACGGAGGGTACTATGGCTACACCTTC.

This chain connects TRBV4-2 to TRBJ1-6; D may be TRBD1 (5 bases). Germline loops: CDR1 LGHNA, CDR2 YNFKEQ. The CDR3 extends over 15 amino acids. V lost 5 bases to trimming and J lost 9 bases, with 17 bases between them. The chain's CDR3 is CASSKSAGFISPLHF. The CDR3 DNA follows: TGTGCCAGCAGCAAAAGTGCAGGGTTTATTTCACCCCTCCACTTT.

The chain carries TRBV3-1 (or the pseudogene TRBV3-2) and TRBJ1-5, with unresolved D. In germline, CDR1 is LGHDT, CDR2 YNNKEL (reference sequence). Trimming took 1 base from V and 2 from J, leaving 15 bases between them. The CDR3 covers 17 residues. The CDR3 coding sequence is TGTGCCAGCAGCCAAGGGGTGGGATTTGGGGGCAATCAGCCCCAGCATTTT. Translating gives CASSQGVGFGGNQPQHF.

The rearrangement joins TRBV20-1 to TRBJ1-1, with a tentative D call TRBD1 (5 bases). The CDR3 loop spans 11 amino acids. The germline gives CDR1 DFQATT, CDR2 SNEGSKA (reference sequence). Deletions cut 3 bases from V and 6 bases from J, with 8 bases between. This CDR3 reads CSASWGAEAFF. CDR3 sequence (DNA): TGCAGTGCTAGTTGGGGGGCTGAAGCTTTCTTT.

V gene TRBV12-5 combines with J gene TRBJ2-7; D ambiguous. The V gene's germline CDR1 is LGHNT and CDR2 FRNRAP. Trimming cost V 1 base and J 3 bases, with 4 bases left between them. The CDR3 consists of 12 residues. The DNA of the CDR3 is TGTGCTAGTGGTTTGGCCCTCTACGAGCAGTACTTC. Translation gives CASGLALYEQYF.

The V call is TRBV4-1, the J call TRBJ1-5, with D possibly matching TRBD1 (5 bases). CDR1 is MGHRA and CDR2 is YSYEKL in the germline V gene. V lost 4 bases, J lost 4 bases, and 14 bases lay in between. CDR3 length: 15 residues. The CDR3 bases are TGCGCCAGCAGCCCCTCAGGAGGGGATAATCAGCCCCAGCATTTT. Translating it yields CASSPSGGDNQPQHF.

The gene calls are TRBV9 and TRBJ1-2; 7 bases fit TRBD1. The CDR3 has 14 amino acids. V lost 3 bases and J lost 5; bases outside the gene matches: 7. CDR1 and CDR2 (germline): SGDLS, YYNGEE. The CDR3 protein is CASSGGQNLYGYTF. Written as DNA, the CDR3 is TGTGCCAGCAGCGGGGGACAGAACCTTTATGGCTACACCTTC.

The chain recombines TRBV10-2 with TRBJ2-3, with 8 bases aligning to TRBD2. The germline gives CDR1 WSHSY, CDR2 SAAADI. J was trimmed by 4 bases and V by 7 bases; bases with no gene match: 10. CDR3 size: 15 residues. CDR3 residues: CASNSGGARADTQYF. CDR3 nucleotides: TGCGCCAGCAATTCGGGGGGGGCTAGGGCAGATACGCAGTATTTT.

Regarding this clone: Other DNA sequences of this sample code for an identical CDR3. V is TRBV6-5 and J is TRBJ1-1; D gene ambiguous. The CDR3 loop spans 14 amino acids. Trimming took 2 bases from V and 1 from J, leaving 8 bases between them. Looked up from germline, CDR1 is MNHEY and CDR2 is SVGAGI. Here the CDR3 DNA reads TGTGCCAGCAGTTACGGCGGATCGAACACTGAAGCTTTCTTT. Protein: CASSYGGSNTEAFF.

This chain connects TRBV5-5 to TRBJ1-5, with D uncertain. V gave up 4 bases and J gave up 0 bases, with 5 bases separating them. Germline V lookup: CDR1 SGHKS, CDR2 YYEKEE (reference sequence). The CDR3 extends over 13 amino acids. The CDR3 DNA reads as TGTGCCAGCAGCCGACATAGCAATCAGCCCCAGCATTTT. Translated, it gives CASSRHSNQPQHF.

This rearrangement joins TRBV7-9 to TRBJ2-5, with 8 bases lining up with TRBD2. The germline gives CDR1 SEHNR, CDR2 FQNEAQ (reference sequence). Trimming took 5 bases from V and 5 from J; bases not matched to a gene: 10. This CDR3 has 15 amino acids. The CDR3 protein is CASSPYGGGPETQYF. The DNA for the CDR3 is TGTGCCAGCAGCCCATACGGGGGGGGCCCGGAGACCCAGTACTTC.

The J gene is TRBJ1-5, the V gene TRBV6-6, with TRBD1 as a possible D gene (5 bases). Trimming pared 6 bases from V and 7 bases from J, leaving 16 bases between. The CDR3 length is 14 residues. The germline gives CDR1 MNHNY, CDR2 SVGAGI (reference sequence). CDR3 loop: CASSPGTLGQPQHF. CDR3 coding DNA: TGTGCCAGCAGCCCCGGGACGCTCGGACAGCCCCAGCATTTT.

The chain carries TRBV6-5 and TRBJ1-2, with D possibly matching TRBD1 (6 bases). CDR1 and CDR2 (germline): MNHEY, SVGAGI. The length of the CDR3 is 15 residues. V was trimmed by 6 bases and J by 1 base, leaving 15 bases between them. The CDR3 DNA reads as TGTGCCAGCAGGTCAGGACAGAGCTTTAACTATGGCTACACCTTC. Protein: CASRSGQSFNYGYTF.

This chain connects TRBV6-6 to TRBJ2-1; D is perhaps TRBD2 (6 bases). Germline V gene sequence: CDR1 MNHNY, CDR2 SVGAGI (reference sequence). This CDR3 has 11 residues. V dropped 10 bases and J dropped 10 bases, with 14 bases sitting between them. The CDR3 DNA reads as TGTGCCACAGAGCGGGTAAAAGAGCAGTTCTTC. This sequence encodes CATERVKEQFF.

The chain joins TRBV6-6 to TRBJ1-2, with no clear D. The V and J ends lost 8 bases and 2 bases respectively, with 15 bases between them. This CDR3 is 14 amino acids long. Germline V CDR1 and CDR2: MNHNY, SVGAGI (reference sequence). The CDR3: CASGSWEENYGYTF. The CDR3 DNA reads TGTGCCAGCGGCTCATGGGAGGAGAACTATGGCTACACCTTC.

The rearrangement uses TRBV4-1 and TRBJ1-6; no reliable D call. The CDR3 covers 15 residues. V was cut by 5 bases and J by 5 bases, with 13 bases left in between. Germline CDR1 reads MGHRA; CDR2 reads YSYEKL. CDR3 sequence: CASSKTGPNNSPLHF. The CDR3 region has the DNA TGCGCCAGCAGCAAAACCGGGCCCAATAATTCACCCCTCCACTTT.

The J gene is TRBJ2-3, the V gene TRBV5-1; D is ambiguous. The CDR3 totals 15 residues. Germline V gene data show CDR1 as SGHRS and CDR2 as YFSETQ. V was pared by 0 bases and J by 3 bases, with 11 bases between. The CDR3 protein is CASSLGVGVTDTQYF. The CDR3, as DNA: TGCGCCAGCAGCTTGGGGGTTGGGGTTACAGATACGCAGTATTTT.

The rearrangement links TRBV11-2 to TRBJ1-2; possibly TRBD1 for D (5 bases). The CDR3 totals 12 residues. The germline V gene has CDR1 SGHAT and CDR2 FQNNGV. V gave up 3 bases and J gave up 8 bases, with 10 bases separating them. CDR3 amino acids: CASSFAGYGYTF. DNA for the CDR3: TGTGCCAGCAGCTTTGCAGGGTACGGCTACACCTTC.

The chain links TRBV2 to TRBJ2-2; D is unclear. CDR1 and CDR2 (germline): SNHLY, FYNNEI. The CDR3 contains 13 residues. The germline V and J ends were trimmed by 3 bases and 6 bases, with 8 bases remaining between them. This CDR3 reads CASSEWAAGELFF. The CDR3 DNA follows: TGTGCCAGCAGTGAGTGGGCGGCCGGGGAGCTGTTTTTT.

The V and J genes are TRBV6-1 and TRBJ1-1; D is possibly TRBD1 (6 bases). V lost 2 bases and J 5 bases, leaving 15 bases between the germline ends. CDR1 and CDR2 (germline): MNHNS, SASEGT. The CDR3 is 15 residues long. The chain's CDR3 is CASSERGGGKTEAFF. CDR3 coding DNA: TGTGCCAGCAGTGAAAGGGGAGGGGGAAAAACTGAAGCTTTCTTT.

The chain employs TRBV24-1 and TRBJ1-2, with D uncertain. V lost 3 bases, J lost 5 bases, and 9 bases lay in between. From germline, CDR1 is KGHDR and CDR2 SFDVKD. The CDR3 runs 13 residues. The CDR3 DNA reads TGTGCCACCAGTGATCCGAATGAGTATGGCTACACCTTC. Translated, it gives CATSDPNEYGYTF.

This rearrangement joins TRBV14 to TRBJ1-1, with D unresolved. The V and J ends lost 1 base and 10 bases respectively, with 10 bases between them. There are 12 residues in the CDR3. The V gene's germline CDR1 is SGHDN and CDR2 FVKESK. CDR3 protein: CASSQGTWGAFF. The CDR3 DNA reads TGTGCCAGCAGCCAAGGGACGTGGGGAGCTTTCTTT.

The count of this clone is one. V is TRBV12-3 or TRBV12-4 and J is TRBJ1-1; 7 bases are shared with TRBD1. V was pared by 8 bases and J by 1 base, with 4 bases of the junction left unmatched. CDR3 length: 13 residues. CDR3 coding DNA: TGTGCCAGCGGGGGGGACAGGAACACTGAAGCTTTCTTT. This codes for CASGGDRNTEAFF.